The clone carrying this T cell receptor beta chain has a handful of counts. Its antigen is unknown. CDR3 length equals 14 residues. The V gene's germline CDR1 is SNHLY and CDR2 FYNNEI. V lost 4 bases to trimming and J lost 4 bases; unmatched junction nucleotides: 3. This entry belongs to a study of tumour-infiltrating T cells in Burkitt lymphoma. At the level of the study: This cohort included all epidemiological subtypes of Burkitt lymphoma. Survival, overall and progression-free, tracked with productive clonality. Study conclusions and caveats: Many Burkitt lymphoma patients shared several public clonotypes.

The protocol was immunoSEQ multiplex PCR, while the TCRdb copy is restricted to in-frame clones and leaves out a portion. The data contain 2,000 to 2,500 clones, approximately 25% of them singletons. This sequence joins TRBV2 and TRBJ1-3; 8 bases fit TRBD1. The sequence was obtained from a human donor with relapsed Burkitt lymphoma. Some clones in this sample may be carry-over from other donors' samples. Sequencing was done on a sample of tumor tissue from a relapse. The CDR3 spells CASSGTGRGNTIYF. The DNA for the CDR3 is TGTGCCAGCAGTGGGACAGGGAGGGGAAACACCATATATTTT.